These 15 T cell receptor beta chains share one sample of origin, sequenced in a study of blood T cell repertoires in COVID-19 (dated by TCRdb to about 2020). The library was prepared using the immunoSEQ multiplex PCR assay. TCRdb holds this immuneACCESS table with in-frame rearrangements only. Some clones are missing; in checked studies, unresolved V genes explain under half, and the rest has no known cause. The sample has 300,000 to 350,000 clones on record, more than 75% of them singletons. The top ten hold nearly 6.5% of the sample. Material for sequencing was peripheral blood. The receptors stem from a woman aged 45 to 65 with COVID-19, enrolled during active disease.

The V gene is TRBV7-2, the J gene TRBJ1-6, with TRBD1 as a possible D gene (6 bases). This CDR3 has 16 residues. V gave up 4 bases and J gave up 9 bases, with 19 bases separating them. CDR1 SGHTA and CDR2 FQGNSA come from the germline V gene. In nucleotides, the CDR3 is TGTGCCAGCAGCTCCCAACTACAGGGAGTAAGTTCACCCCTCCACTTT. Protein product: CASSSQLQGVSSPLHF.

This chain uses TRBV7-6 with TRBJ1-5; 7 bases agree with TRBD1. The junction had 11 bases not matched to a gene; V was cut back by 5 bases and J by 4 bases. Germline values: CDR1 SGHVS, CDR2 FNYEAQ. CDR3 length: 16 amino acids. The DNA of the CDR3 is TGTGCCAGCAGCCCAACAACAGGGGTGGGTAATCAGCCCCAGCATTTT. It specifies CASSPTTGVGNQPQHF.

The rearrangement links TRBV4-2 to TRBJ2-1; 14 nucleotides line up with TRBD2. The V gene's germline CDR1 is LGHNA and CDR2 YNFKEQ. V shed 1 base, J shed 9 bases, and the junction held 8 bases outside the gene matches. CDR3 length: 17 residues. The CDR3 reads CASSQVPGTSGSGEQFF. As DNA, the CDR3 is TGTGCCAGCAGCCAAGTCCCCGGGACTAGCGGGAGCGGTGAGCAGTTCTTC.

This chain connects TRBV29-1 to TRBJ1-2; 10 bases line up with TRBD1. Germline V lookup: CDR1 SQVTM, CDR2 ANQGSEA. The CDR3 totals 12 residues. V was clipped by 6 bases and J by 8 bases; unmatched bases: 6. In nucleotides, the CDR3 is TGCAGCGTGGACAGGGGGGCCCTCGGCTACACCTTC. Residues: CSVDRGALGYTF.

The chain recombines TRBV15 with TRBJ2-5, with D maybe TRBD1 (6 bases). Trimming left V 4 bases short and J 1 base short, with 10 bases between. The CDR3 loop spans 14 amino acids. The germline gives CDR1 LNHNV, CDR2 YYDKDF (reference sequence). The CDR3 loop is CATSTSDSQETQYF. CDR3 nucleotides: TGTGCCACCAGCACCTCGGACAGCCAAGAGACCCAGTACTTC.

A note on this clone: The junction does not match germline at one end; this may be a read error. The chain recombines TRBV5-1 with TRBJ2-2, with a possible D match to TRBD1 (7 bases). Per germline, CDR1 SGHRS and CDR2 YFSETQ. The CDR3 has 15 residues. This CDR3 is CASRLGGTVNGELFF. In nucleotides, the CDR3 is TGCGCCAGCAGATTGGGCGGGACAGTCAACGGGGAGCTGTTTTTT.

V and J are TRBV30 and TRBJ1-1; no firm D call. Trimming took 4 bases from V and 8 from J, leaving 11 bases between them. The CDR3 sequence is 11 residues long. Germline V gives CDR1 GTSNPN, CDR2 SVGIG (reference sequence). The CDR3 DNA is TGTGCCTGGAACCGTCGGTTGGAAGCTTTCTTT. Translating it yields CAWNRRLEAFF. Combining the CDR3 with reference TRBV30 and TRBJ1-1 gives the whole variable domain SQTIHQWPATLVQPVGSPLSLECTVEGTSNPNLYWYRQAAGRGLQLLFYSVGIGQISSEVPQNLSASRPQDRQFILSSKKLLLSDSGFYLCAWNRRLEAFFGQGTRLTVV.

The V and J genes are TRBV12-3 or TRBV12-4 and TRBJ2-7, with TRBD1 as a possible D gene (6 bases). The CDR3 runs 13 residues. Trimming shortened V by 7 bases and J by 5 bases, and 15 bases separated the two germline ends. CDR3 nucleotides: TGTGCCAGCACCCGCTTAGGGGGTCACGAGCAGTACTTC. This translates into CASTRLGGHEQYF.

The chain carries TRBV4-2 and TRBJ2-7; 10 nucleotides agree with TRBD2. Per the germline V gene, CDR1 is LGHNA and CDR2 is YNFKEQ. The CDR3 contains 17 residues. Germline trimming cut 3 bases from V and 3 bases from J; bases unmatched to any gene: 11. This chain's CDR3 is CASSHTLLAGEVYEQYF. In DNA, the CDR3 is TGTGCCAGCAGCCATACCCTTCTAGCGGGAGAAGTCTACGAGCAGTACTTC.

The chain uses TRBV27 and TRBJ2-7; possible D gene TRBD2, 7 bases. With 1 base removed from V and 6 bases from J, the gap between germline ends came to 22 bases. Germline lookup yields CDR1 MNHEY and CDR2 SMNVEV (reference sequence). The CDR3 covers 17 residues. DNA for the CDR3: TGTGCCAGCAGTTTATTGCGATCGGGGGGCGGAGTAGGCGAGCAGTACTTC. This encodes CASSLLRSGGGVGEQYF.

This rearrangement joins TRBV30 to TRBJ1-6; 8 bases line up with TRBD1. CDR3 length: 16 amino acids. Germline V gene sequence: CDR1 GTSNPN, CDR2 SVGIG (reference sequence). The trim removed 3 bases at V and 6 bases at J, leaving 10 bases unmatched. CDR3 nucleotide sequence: TGTGCCTGGAGCGGTACAGGGGGAAGAACTAATTCACCCCTCCACTTT. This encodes CAWSGTGGRTNSPLHF.

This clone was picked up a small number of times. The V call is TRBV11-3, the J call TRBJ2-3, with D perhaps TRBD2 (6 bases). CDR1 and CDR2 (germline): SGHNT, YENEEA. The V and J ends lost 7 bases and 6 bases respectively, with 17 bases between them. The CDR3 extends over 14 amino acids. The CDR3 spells CASTLYGGRDTQYF. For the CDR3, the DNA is TGTGCCAGCACTCTTTACGGGGGACGGGATACGCAGTATTTT. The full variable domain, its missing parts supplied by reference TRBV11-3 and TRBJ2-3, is EAGVVQSPRYKIIEKKQPVAFWCNPISGHNTLYWYLQNLGQGPELLIRYENEEAVDDSQLPKDRFSAERLKGVDSTLKIQPAELGDSAVYLCASTLYGGRDTQYFGPGTRLTVL.

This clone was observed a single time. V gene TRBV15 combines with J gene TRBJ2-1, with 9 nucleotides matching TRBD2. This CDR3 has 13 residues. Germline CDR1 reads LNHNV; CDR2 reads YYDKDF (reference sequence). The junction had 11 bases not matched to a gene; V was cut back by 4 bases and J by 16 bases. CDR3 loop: CATSIKREDHRFF. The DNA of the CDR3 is TGTGCCACCAGCATAAAGCGGGAGGACCATAGATTCTTC.

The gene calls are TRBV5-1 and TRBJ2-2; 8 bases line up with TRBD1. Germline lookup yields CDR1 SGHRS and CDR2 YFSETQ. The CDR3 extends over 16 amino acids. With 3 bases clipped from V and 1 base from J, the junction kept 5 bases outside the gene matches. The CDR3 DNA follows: TGCGCCAGCAGCTGGGCAGGGGGCAAGAACACCGGGGAGCTGTTTTTT. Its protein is CASSWAGGKNTGELFF.

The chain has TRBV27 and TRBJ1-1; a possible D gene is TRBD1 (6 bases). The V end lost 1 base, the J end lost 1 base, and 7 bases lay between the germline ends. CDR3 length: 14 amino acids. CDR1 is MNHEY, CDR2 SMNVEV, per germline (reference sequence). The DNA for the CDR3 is TGTGCCAGCAGTTTATTAGGGGGGAACACTGAAGCTTTCTTT. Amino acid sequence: CASSLLGGNTEAFF.